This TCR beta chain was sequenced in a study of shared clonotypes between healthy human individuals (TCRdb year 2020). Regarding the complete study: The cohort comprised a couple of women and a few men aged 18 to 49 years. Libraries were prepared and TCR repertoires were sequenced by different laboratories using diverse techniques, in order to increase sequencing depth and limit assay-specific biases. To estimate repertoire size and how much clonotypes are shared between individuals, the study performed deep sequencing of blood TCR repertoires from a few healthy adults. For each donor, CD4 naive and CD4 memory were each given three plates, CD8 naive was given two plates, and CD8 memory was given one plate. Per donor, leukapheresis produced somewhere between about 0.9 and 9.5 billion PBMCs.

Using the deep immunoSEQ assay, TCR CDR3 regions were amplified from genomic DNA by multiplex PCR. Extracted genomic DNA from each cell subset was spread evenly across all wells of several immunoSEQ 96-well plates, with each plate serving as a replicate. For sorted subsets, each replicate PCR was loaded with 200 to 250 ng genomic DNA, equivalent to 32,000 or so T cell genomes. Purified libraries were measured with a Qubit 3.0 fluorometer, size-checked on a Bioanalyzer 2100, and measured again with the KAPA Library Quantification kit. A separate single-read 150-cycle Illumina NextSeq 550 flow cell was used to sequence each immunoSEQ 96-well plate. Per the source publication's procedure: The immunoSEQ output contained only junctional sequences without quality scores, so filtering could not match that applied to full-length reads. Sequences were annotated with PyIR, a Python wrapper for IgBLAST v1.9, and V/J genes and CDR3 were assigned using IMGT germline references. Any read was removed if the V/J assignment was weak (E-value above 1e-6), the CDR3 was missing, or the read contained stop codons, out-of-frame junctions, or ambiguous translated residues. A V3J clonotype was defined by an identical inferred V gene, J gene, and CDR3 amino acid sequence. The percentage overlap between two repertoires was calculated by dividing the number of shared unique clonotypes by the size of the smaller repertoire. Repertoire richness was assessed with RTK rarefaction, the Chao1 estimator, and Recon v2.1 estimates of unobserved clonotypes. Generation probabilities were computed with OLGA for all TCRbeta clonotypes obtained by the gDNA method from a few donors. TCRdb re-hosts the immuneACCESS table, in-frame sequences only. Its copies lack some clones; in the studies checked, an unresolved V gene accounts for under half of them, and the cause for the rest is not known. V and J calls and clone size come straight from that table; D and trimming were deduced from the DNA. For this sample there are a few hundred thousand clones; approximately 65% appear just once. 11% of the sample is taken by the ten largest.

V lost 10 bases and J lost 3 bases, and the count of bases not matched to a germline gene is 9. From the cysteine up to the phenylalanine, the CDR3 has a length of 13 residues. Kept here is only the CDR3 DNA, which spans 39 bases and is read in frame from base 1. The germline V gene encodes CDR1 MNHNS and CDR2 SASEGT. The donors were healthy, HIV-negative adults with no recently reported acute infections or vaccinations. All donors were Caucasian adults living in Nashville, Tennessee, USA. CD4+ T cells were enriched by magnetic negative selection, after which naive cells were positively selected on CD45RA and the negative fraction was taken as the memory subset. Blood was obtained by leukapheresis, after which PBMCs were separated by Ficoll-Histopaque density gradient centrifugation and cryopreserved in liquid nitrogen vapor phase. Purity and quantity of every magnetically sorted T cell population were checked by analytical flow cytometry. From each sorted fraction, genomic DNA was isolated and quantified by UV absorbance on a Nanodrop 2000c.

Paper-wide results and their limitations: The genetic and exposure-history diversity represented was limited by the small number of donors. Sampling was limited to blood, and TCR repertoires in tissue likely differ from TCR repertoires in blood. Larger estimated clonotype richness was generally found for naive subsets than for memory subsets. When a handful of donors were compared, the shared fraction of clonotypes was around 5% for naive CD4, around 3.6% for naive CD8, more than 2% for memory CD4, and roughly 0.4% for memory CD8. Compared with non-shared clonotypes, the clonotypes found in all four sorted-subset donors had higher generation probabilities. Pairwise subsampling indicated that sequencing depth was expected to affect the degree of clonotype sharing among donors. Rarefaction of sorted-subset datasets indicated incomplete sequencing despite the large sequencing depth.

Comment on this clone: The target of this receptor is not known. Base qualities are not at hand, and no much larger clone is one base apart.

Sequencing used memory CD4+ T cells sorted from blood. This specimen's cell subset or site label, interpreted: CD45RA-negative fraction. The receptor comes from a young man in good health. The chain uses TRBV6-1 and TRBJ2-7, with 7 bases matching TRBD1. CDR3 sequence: CATSQGVRYEQYF. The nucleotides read TGTGCCACCTCGCAGGGGGTACGCTACGAGCAGTACTTC.